These 24 T cell receptor beta chains were sequenced from one sample in a study of cytomegalovirus exposure and HLA in healthy donors. The PCR was carried out with 60 Vbeta primers and 13 Jbeta primers. Profiling relied on immunoSEQ multiplex PCR, and the TCRdb table lists in-frame clones only, not all of them. Reported are some 110,000 clones; the ten largest clones contain around 2.4%. Source material: PBMCs. The receptor source for this set is a middle-aged man in good health and CMV-seronegative.

CDR3 sequence: CASSGKNLDSSYEQYF. Written as DNA, the CDR3 is TGTGCCAGCAGTGGGAAAAACCTGGACAGCTCCTACGAGCAGTACTTC. The chain joins TRBV25-1 to TRBJ2-7; D is perhaps TRBD1 (6 bases). Germline V CDR1 and CDR2: MGHDK, SYGVNS. V lost 4 bases, J lost 0 bases, and 16 bases lay in between. The CDR3 loop spans 16 amino acids.

The chain recombines TRBV29-1 with TRBJ2-3; weak D call: TRBD1 (6 bases). This CDR3 is 12 amino acids long. Trimming pared 8 bases from V and 4 bases from J, leaving 13 bases between. Per the germline V gene, CDR1 is SQVTM and CDR2 is ANQGSEA. The CDR3 is CSYIGGADTQYF. CDR3 nucleotides: TGCAGCTATATTGGGGGCGCAGATACGCAGTATTTT.

The chain links TRBV5-1 to TRBJ2-7, with 11 bases matching TRBD1. Germline V gene sequence: CDR1 SGHRS, CDR2 YFSETQ. With 3 bases clipped from V and 3 bases from J, the junction kept 5 bases outside the gene matches. The CDR3 loop spans 15 amino acids. The CDR3 region has the DNA TGCGCCAGCAGCTACGGACAGGGGGCCGGCTACGAGCAGTACTTC. Protein sequence: CASSYGQGAGYEQYF.

The chain recombines TRBV5-1 with TRBJ2-5; 7 nucleotides match TRBD1. CDR3 length: 14 amino acids. Germline lookup yields CDR1 SGHRS and CDR2 YFSETQ. Trimming at V came to 2 bases and at J to 1 base, leaving 2 bases not matched to a gene. For the CDR3, the DNA is TGCGCCAGCAGCTTACAGGGGTTCCAAGAGACCCAGTACTTC. Protein product: CASSLQGFQETQYF.

The V call is TRBV6-1, the J call TRBJ2-3; a weak D match, TRBD1 (6 bases). The CDR3 covers 15 residues. The V end was cut by 10 bases, the J end by 2 bases, with 19 bases between. The germline CDR1 and CDR2 sequences are MNHNS and SASEGT. The CDR3, as DNA: TGTGCCACCCAATTGGTACAGGGAGCCACAGATACGCAGTATTTT. Translated: CATQLVQGATDTQYF.

The rearrangement uses TRBV4-1 and TRBJ1-4; 7 nucleotides line up with TRBD1. J lost 3 bases, V lost 1 base, and 8 bases had no gene match. This CDR3 has 17 amino acids. CDR1 is MGHRA and CDR2 is YSYEKL in the germline V gene. The CDR3 protein is CASSQGVGGGPNEKLFF. CDR3 coding DNA: TGCGCCAGCAGCCAAGGGGTAGGGGGCGGGCCTAATGAAAAACTGTTTTTT.

The chain uses TRBV7-6 and TRBJ1-5; unclear D gene. The V gene's germline CDR1 is SGHVS and CDR2 FNYEAQ. The germline V and J ends were trimmed by 0 bases and 5 bases, with 5 bases remaining between them. The CDR3 covers 13 residues. CDR3 sequence reads: CASSLASDQPQHF. DNA of the CDR3: TGTGCCAGCAGCTTAGCGTCAGATCAGCCCCAGCATTTT.

About this clone: Other DNA sequences in the sample encode the same CDR3. The J gene is TRBJ2-7, the V gene TRBV6-1; no firm D call. There are 13 residues in the CDR3. Trimming left V 6 bases short and J 0 bases short, with 9 bases between. CDR1 and CDR2 (germline): MNHNS, SASEGT. Here the CDR3 reads CASSDGGSYEQYF. Here the CDR3 DNA reads TGTGCCAGCAGCGACGGCGGCTCCTACGAGCAGTACTTC.

The chain uses TRBV28 and TRBJ2-7; the match to TRBD2 covers 7 bases. The CDR3 runs to 15 residues. Trimming took 4 bases from V and 4 from J; bases not matched to a gene: 10. Looked up from germline, CDR1 is MDHEN and CDR2 is SYDVKM. CDR3 sequence reads: CASSSLMRELYEQYF. The CDR3 DNA sequence: TGTGCCAGCAGTTCCCTTATGCGGGAGCTATACGAGCAGTACTTC.

The chain links TRBV5-1 to TRBJ2-1; D unresolved. V lost 7 bases, J lost 9 bases, and 23 bases lay in between. The V gene's germline CDR1 is SGHRS and CDR2 YFSETQ. This CDR3 has 15 amino acids. CDR3 sequence (DNA): TGCGCCAGCCGCCGAGAGGAGATCTATAACCCTGAGCAGTTCTTC. Its protein product is CASRREEIYNPEQFF.

This sequence joins TRBV11-2 and TRBJ2-7; no definite D call. From germline, CDR1 is SGHAT and CDR2 FQNNGV. The length of the CDR3 is 13 residues. The V and J ends lost 5 bases and 2 bases respectively, with 10 bases between them. CDR3 amino acids: CASSPTRTYEQYF. DNA of the CDR3: TGTGCCAGCAGCCCAACCAGGACCTACGAGCAGTACTTC.

The chain carries TRBV28 and TRBJ2-6; maybe TRBD1 (6 bases). CDR1 and CDR2 from the germline V gene are MDHEN and SYDVKM. V lost 5 bases and J lost 3, with 17 bases in between. The CDR3 is made up of 17 amino acids. CDR3 nucleotide sequence: TGTGCCAGCAGTCGCCTGTTGGGGGCAGGTGGGGCCAACGTCCTGACTTTC. The encoded protein is CASSRLLGAGGANVLTF.

The V and J genes are TRBV11-1 and TRBJ2-5; 8 bases agree with TRBD2. The CDR3 contains 16 residues. V dropped 3 bases and J dropped 0; count of bases not matched to a gene: 6. CDR1 and CDR2 (germline): SGHAT, FQDESV (reference sequence). The CDR3 bases are TGTGCCAGCAGCTTTCGGACTAGCCGCCACCAAGAGACCCAGTACTTC. This gives the protein CASSFRTSRHQETQYF.

This sequence joins TRBV2 and TRBJ1-5; a weak D match, TRBD1 (6 bases). Per the germline V gene, CDR1 is SNHLY and CDR2 is FYNNEI. V was clipped by 10 bases and J by 5 bases, with 15 bases between them. The CDR3 is 13 amino acids. DNA for the CDR3: TGTGCCACCAAGGGACAAATAGATCAGCCCCAGCATTTT. This sequence encodes CATKGQIDQPQHF.

The rearrangement joins TRBV7-8 to TRBJ1-1; tentatively, D is TRBD1 (5 bases). Trimming took off 6 bases at V and 5 bases at J, with 10 bases between the two ends. CDR1 and CDR2 (germline): SGHVS, FQNEAQ. The CDR3 sequence is 12 residues long. CDR3 coding DNA: TGTGCCAGCAGTCTAGGGGTTACTGAAGCTTTCTTT. Translated: CASSLGVTEAFF.

The chain carries TRBV5-5 and TRBJ1-5, with TRBD1 matching over 9 bases. This CDR3 contains 17 residues. V gave up 5 bases and J gave up 3 bases; unmatched junction bases: 12. CDR1 SGHKS and CDR2 YYEKEE come from the germline V gene (reference sequence). The CDR3 loop reads CASSYGTGIGNNQPQHF. The CDR3 bases are TGTGCCAGCAGTTACGGGACAGGGATCGGAAACAATCAGCCCCAGCATTTT.

V usage is TRBV21-1 and J usage is TRBJ1-1; TRBD1 is the table's D call, not checked against the DNA. TRBV21-1 is deemed a pseudogene. The CDR3 sequence is 18 residues long. The CDR3 DNA sequence: TGTGCCAGCAGCAAAGTCCTATTTCTCAACAGGGGGAACACTGAAGCTTTCTTT. Protein sequence: CASSKVLFLNRGNTEAFF.

The CDR3 DNA reads as TGTGCCAGCAGTGGCTCGTGGGCAGCAACCTACGAGCAGTACTTC. It codes for CASSGSWAATYEQYF. The rearrangement joins TRBV2 to TRBJ2-7; D call uncertain. Germline V gene sequence: CDR1 SNHLY, CDR2 FYNNEI. The V end lost 4 bases, the J end lost 2 bases, and 15 bases lay between the germline ends. The CDR3 has 15 amino acids.

The chain couples TRBV6-4 to TRBJ2-3; D might be TRBD2 (5 bases). The germline CDR1 and CDR2 sequences are MRHNA and SNTAGT. This CDR3 contains 16 residues. V lost 3 bases and J lost 0, with 13 bases in between. CDR3 sequence: CASSELSGSSTDTQYF. CDR3 nucleotide sequence: TGTGCCAGCAGTGAATTAAGCGGTTCTAGCACAGATACGCAGTATTTT.

J is TRBJ1-1 and V is TRBV4-1, with D possibly TRBD1 on 5 matching bases. The CDR3 runs 13 residues. V lost 7 bases, J lost 3 bases, and 12 bases lay in between. The germline V gene encodes CDR1 MGHRA and CDR2 YSYEKL. The CDR3 protein is CASMVAGDTEAFF. The CDR3 nucleotides are TGCGCCAGCATGGTGGCGGGGGACACTGAAGCTTTCTTT.

The genes are TRBV2 and TRBJ2-7; 7 nucleotides align to TRBD2. CDR1 and CDR2 from the germline V gene are SNHLY and FYNNEI. The CDR3 runs to 14 residues. V was pared by 4 bases and J by 3 bases, with 6 bases of the junction left unmatched. The CDR3 DNA is TGTGCCAGCAGTGGCGGGAGACACGGCTACGAGCAGTACTTC. It yields the protein CASSGGRHGYEQYF.

The rearrangement uses TRBV28 and TRBJ1-1, with 7 bases that match TRBD1. The ends lost 7 bases at V and 10 bases at J; junction bases unmatched: 12. Germline CDR1 reads MDHEN; CDR2 reads SYDVKM. The CDR3 sequence is 13 residues long. CDR3 in DNA: TGTGCCAGCACCCAGGGAGATCACAGGGGAGCTTTCTTT. Translation: CASTQGDHRGAFF.

V gene TRBV7-9 combines with J gene TRBJ1-1; 10 bases agree with TRBD1. Germline V gene sequence: CDR1 SEHNR, CDR2 FQNEAQ (reference sequence). The CDR3 is 14 amino acids. V dropped 5 bases and J dropped 3; count of bases not matched to a gene: 3. The CDR3 is CASSPDRGDTEAFF. The CDR3 nucleotides read TGTGCCAGCAGCCCGGACAGGGGGGACACTGAAGCTTTCTTT. The full variable domain, in which reference TRBV7-9 and TRBJ1-1 provide the parts outside the CDR3, is DTGVSQNPRHKITKRGQNVTFRCDPISEHNRLYWYRQTLGQGPEFLTYFQNEAQLEKSRLLSDRFSAERPKGSFSTLEIQRTEQGDSAMYLCASSPDRGDTEAFFGQGTRLTVV.

V gene TRBV28 combines with J gene TRBJ2-7, with 7 bases fitting TRBD1. Germline CDR1 reads MDHEN; CDR2 reads SYDVKM. The CDR3 runs to 12 residues. V was clipped by 6 bases and J by 6 bases; unmatched bases: 5. The DNA of the CDR3 is TGTGCCAGCAGCCCAAGGGGGCTCGAGCAGTACTTC. Encoded protein: CASSPRGLEQYF.